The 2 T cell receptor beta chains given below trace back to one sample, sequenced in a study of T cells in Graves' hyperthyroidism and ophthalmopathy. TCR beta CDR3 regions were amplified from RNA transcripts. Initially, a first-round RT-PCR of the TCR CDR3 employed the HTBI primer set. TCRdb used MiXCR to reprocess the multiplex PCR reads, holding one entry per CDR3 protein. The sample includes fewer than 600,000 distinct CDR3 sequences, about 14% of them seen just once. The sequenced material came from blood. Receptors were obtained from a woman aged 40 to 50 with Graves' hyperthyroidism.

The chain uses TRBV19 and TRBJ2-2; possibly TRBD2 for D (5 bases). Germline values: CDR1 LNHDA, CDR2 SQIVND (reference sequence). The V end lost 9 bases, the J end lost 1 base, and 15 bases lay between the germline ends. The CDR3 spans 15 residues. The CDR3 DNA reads TGTGCCAGCTCGGGCGGTGCGGGGAACACCGGGGAGCTGTTTTTT. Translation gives CASSGGAGNTGELFF.

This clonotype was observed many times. CDR3 in amino acids: CSARGYIGAQETQYF. The DNA of the CDR3 is TGCAGTGCTAGAGGGTATATAGGGGCCCAAGAGACCCAGTACTTC. This rearrangement joins TRBV20-1 to TRBJ2-5; a possible D gene is TRBD1 (5 bases). Germline loops: CDR1 DFQATT, CDR2 SNEGSKA (reference sequence). The V gene lost 1 base and the J gene lost 1 base, with 13 bases spanning the gap. The CDR3 totals 15 residues.